Following are 2 T cell receptor beta chains from one sample sequenced in a study of blood T cells in healthy people across ages. Then a second PCR, running roughly 7 to 11 cycles, was carried out with a sample-barcoded 5' primer and a J-beta primer mix. Each CDR3 protein gets one entry after TCRdb re-called the 5' RACE reads with MiXCR. The data contain about 620,000 distinct CDR3 sequences, 52% of them singletons. Source material: blood. The receptor source for this set is a woman older than 75 in good health.

The gene calls are TRBV11-2 and TRBJ2-1; 12 bases match TRBD2. The CDR3 is 15 residues long. Germline V gene lookup returns CDR1 SGHAT and CDR2 FQNNGV. J gave up 9 bases and V 1 base, and 4 bases lay outside the gene matches. The CDR3 loop reads CASSLASGRASEQFF. CDR3 DNA sequence: TGTGCCAGCAGCTTAGCTAGCGGGAGGGCCAGTGAGCAGTTCTTC.

This clonotype was seen repeatedly, ten times or more. This chain joins TRBV28 and TRBJ2-7, with 7 bases fitting TRBD1. Germline V lookup: CDR1 MDHEN, CDR2 SYDVKM. J was trimmed by 4 bases and V by 5 bases; bases with no gene match: 11. CDR3 size: 15 residues. The CDR3 here is CASSPLHRGPYEQYF. CDR3 nucleotide sequence: TGTGCCAGCAGTCCACTACACAGGGGCCCATACGAGCAGTACTTC. The variable domain in full, completed from reference TRBV28 and TRBJ2-7, reads DVKVTQSSRYLVKRTGEKVFLECVQDMDHENMFWYRQDPGLGLRLIYFSYDVKMKEKGDIPEGYSVSREKKERFSLILESASTNQTSMYLCASSPLHRGPYEQYFGPGTRLTVT.